This paragraph covers one TCR beta chain sequence. This clonotype was seen many times. This clone's antigen is unknown. No base quality information exists; no much larger clone differs at one position. cDNA was synthesized by template-switch 5'RACE using a primer with a 10-nucleotide random unique molecular identifier that tagged each TCR transcript. Each sequencing run produced over 160 million TCR-beta sequences covering 15-18 subjects. Total RNA was extracted with the RNeasy kit. The KAPA Real-time Library Amplification kit was used to amplify TCR-beta VDJ regions with primers for the TCR constant region and the 5'RACE anchor. Sample indexes and Illumina adaptors were added in a first PCR, after which library yield was increased in a second PCR. After purification with Ampure beads, the TCR product of roughly 650 bp was size-selected on a 2% E-gel SizeSelection system. Before pooling, library quality was checked on a Bioanalyzer, concentration was measured with Qubit, and libraries were quantified with the Kapa Library Quantification kit. An Illumina HiSeq 2500 was used to sequence the libraries paired-end at 2 x 150 bp. To increase sequence diversity, about 25-31% phiX was spiked into each library pool. For the original study's pipeline: The quality-filtered reads were processed with the UMI-based MiGEC pipeline, whose error correction step removed more than 80% of the raw TCR sequences. VDJ genes were aligned to IMGT germline references, and each clonotype was defined by a unique CDR3 amino acid sequence together with V-J genes. VDJtools evaluated clonal expansion, Shannon diversity and CDR3 relatedness (CalcPairwiseDistances, ClusterSamples); CLCbio workbench built phylogenetic trees. Expanded clones were defined as having at least 8 unique UMIs, based on coefficient-of-variation modelling across technical triplicates. The public reads were reanalyzed by TCRdb: fastp trimming at Q25, MiXCR alignment, in-frame beta chains only. Entries that share a CDR3 protein sequence are merged under the most common genes and DNA. These V and J calls derive from TCRdb rather than the authors' analysis. This sample is represented by tens of thousands of distinct CDR3 sequences; roughly 5.6% of them were singletons. The ten most abundant clones make up roughly 7% of the sample.

This sample is drawn from a study of neurological immune-mediated disorders (dated by TCRdb to between 2017 and 2020). At the level of the whole study: Among the approximately 34 multiple sclerosis patients, relapsing-remitting MS accounted for about 31 and secondary progressive MS accounted for 3. The study compared peripheral blood TCR-beta repertoires of HTLV-I-associated myelopathy (HAM/TSP) patients, multiple sclerosis patients and healthy controls using UMI-based sequencing. Longitudinal samples, technical triplicates and paired sorted CD4+ and CD8+ T-cell subsets, alongside PBMC samples, were included among the 106 TCR-beta libraries. The cohort was made up of approximately 65 subjects, consisting of some 14 HAM/TSP patients, 35 or so multiple sclerosis patients and roughly 20 healthy controls.

For unsorted PBMC libraries, 2 million PBMCs were used after storage in RNAlater at -80 degrees C until RNA extraction. The multiple sclerosis patients were enrolled in a US clinical protocol that used magnetic resonance imaging to evaluate disease progression. Peripheral blood was subjected to Ficoll-Hypaque density gradient centrifugation to isolate PBMCs, which were then cryopreserved in liquid nitrogen. CDR1 and CDR2 (SGHRS, YFSETQ) derive from the germline V gene. V is cut by 1 base and J by 3 bases, and the space between the germline ends is 11 bases. From the cysteine up to the phenylalanine, the CDR3 has a length of 14 residues. Only CDR3 DNA is held: 42 bases, read in frame from base 1. What the authors observed across the whole study: No identical CDR3 amino acid sequences were found to be shared among expanded clones across subjects, suggesting that TCR-beta repertoires were private in all groups. TCR clonal expansion was highest in HAM/TSP patients and lowest in MS patients, with MS patients falling below even healthy controls. The MS cluster showed no association with clinical or MRI features, and the authors stated that larger cohorts are needed. Phylogenetic analysis grouped repertoires from 18 of 34 MS patients into a cluster of related CDR3 sequences, suggesting a possible repertoire-level signature.

The TCR comes from a man aged 18-30 years with multiple sclerosis. Sequenced sample: PBMCs. The chain is made from TRBV5-1 and TRBJ2-7; the D gene cannot be named for sure. The CDR3 is CASSLSGRSYEQYF. The sequenced DNA is TGCGCCAGCAGCTTGTCCGGCAGAAGCTACGAGCAGTACTTC.